This T cell receptor beta chain stems from a study of T-cell memory formation after mild COVID-19. Study as a whole: TCR clusters mostly belonged to single donors.

The CDR3 is made up of 16 amino acids. Trimming cost V 2 bases and J 2 bases; bases outside gene matches: 5. This clonotype was seen many times. MiXCR, run by TCRdb on the 5' RACE reads, gives a single entry per CDR3 protein. The top ten hold roughly 13% of the sample, which has a few hundred thousand distinct CDR3 sequences, 25% to 30% seen once. The V gene is TRBV12-3 or TRBV12-4, the J gene TRBJ2-1; TRBD1 aligns across 8 bases. This TCR was recovered from an adult woman who had mild COVID-19 (a few samples of this study predate the infection). Cell type and time point are not known. Sequencing was performed on PBMCs or a T cell subset sorted from them (not recorded which). The CDR3 bases are TGTGCCAGCAGTTTATTCTCGGGACAGGCCTACAATGAGCAGTTCTTC. The encoded protein is CASSLFSGQAYNEQFF.